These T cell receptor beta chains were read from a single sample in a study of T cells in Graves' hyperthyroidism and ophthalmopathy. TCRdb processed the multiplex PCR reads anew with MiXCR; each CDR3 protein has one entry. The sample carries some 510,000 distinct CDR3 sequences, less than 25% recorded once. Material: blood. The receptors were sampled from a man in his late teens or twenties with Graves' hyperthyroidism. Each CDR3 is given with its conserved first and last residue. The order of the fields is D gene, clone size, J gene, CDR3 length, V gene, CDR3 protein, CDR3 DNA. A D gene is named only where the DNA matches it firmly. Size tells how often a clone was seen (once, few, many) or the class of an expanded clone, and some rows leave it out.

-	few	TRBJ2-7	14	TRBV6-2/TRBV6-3	CASSYAGPPYEQYF	TGTGCCAGCAGTTACGCCGGGCCCCCCTACGAGCAGTACTTC
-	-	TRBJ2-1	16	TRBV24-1	CATSGLRGDSYNEQFF	TGTGCCACCAGTGGTTTAAGGGGAGACTCCTACAATGAGCAGTTCTTC
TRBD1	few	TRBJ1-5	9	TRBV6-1	CASSRQGHF	TGTGCCAGCAGTAGACAGGGCCACTTT
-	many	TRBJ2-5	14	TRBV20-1	CSARGRVGAETQYF	TGCAGTGCTAGAGGGCGGGTCGGGGCAGAGACCCAGTACTTC
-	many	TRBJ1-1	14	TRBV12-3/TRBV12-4	CASITRGVDTEAFF	TGTGCCAGCATCACCCGCGGGGTGGACACTGAAGCTTTCTTT
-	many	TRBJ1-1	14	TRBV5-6	CASSLEARGTEAFF	TGTGCCAGCAGCTTGGAAGCGCGGGGGACTGAAGCTTTCTTT
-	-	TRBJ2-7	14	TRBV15	CATSRESARREQYF	TGTGCCACCAGCAGAGAGTCTGCAAGGAGGGAGCAGTACTTC
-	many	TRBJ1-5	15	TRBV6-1	CASSENGYSNQPQHF	TGTGCCAGCAGTGAAAATGGGTATAGCAATCAGCCCCAGCATTTT
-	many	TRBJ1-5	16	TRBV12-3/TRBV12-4	CASSLEVGGSNQPQHF	TGTGCCAGCAGTCTTGAGGTAGGGGGGAGCAATCAGCCCCAGCATTTT
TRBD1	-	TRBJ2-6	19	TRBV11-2	CASSLEGTGGSAGANVLTF	TGTGCCAGCAGCTTAGAAGGGACAGGGGGCTCGGCTGGGGCCAACGTCCTGACTTTC
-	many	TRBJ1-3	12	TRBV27	CASRGPGNTIYF	TGTGCCAGCAGGGGGCCAGGAAACACCATATATTTT
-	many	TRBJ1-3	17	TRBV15	CATSRNRRLGRENTIYF	TGTGCCACCAGCAGGAACCGGAGGTTGGGCAGAGAAAACACCATATATTTT
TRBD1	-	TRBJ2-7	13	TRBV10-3	CATGQGTNYEQYF	TGTGCCACCGGACAGGGGACTAACTACGAGCAGTACTTC
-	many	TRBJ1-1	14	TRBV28	CASSLGRWVTEAFF	TGTGCCAGCAGTTTAGGGAGGTGGGTCACTGAAGCTTTCTTT
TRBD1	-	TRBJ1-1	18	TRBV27	CASSLFPFDRAVNTEAFF	TGTGCCAGCAGTTTATTCCCATTCGACAGGGCGGTGAACACTGAAGCTTTCTTT
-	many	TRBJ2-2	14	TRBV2	CASRSAGLTGELFF	TGTGCCAGCAGATCGGCGGGATTAACCGGGGAGCTGTTTTTT
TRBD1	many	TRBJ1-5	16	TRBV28	CASSPKTGGSNQPQHF	TGTGCCAGCAGTCCCAAGACAGGGGGTAGCAATCAGCCCCAGCATTTT
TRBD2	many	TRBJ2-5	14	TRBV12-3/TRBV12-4	CASSLPSGQETQYF	TGTGCCAGCAGTTTGCCTAGCGGCCAAGAGACCCAGTACTTC
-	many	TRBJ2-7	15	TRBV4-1	CASSQAPGERNEQYF	TGCGCCAGCAGCCAAGCCCCAGGCGAAAGGAACGAGCAGTACTTC
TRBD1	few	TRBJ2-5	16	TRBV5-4	CASSLEWDRGRETQYF	TGTGCCAGCAGCTTGGAGTGGGACAGGGGTAGAGAGACCCAGTACTTC
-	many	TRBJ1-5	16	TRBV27	CASSKSARQSSQPQHF	TGTGCCAGCAGTAAAAGCGCGAGACAGTCGAGTCAGCCCCAGCATTTT
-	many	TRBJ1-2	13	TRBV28	CASSPNGPYGYTF	TGTGCCAGCAGTCCTAACGGTCCCTATGGCTACACCTTC
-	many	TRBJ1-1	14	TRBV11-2	CASSQTYRNTEAFF	TGTGCCAGCAGCCAAACCTACAGGAACACTGAAGCTTTCTTT
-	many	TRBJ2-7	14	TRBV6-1	CAAGNFGQIDEQYF	TGTGCCGCGGGAAATTTCGGACAGATCGACGAGCAGTACTTC
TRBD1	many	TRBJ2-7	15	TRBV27	CASSSIGQGGYEQYF	TGTGCCAGCAGTTCGATAGGACAGGGCGGCTACGAGCAGTACTTC
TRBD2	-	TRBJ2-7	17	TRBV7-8	CASSQRRSGTSGGSQYF	TGTGCCAGCAGCCAACGCCGCTCCGGGACTAGCGGGGGGTCGCAGTACTTC
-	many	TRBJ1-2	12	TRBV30	CACLHRRDGYTF	TGTGCCTGCCTCCATCGAAGGGACGGCTACACCTTC
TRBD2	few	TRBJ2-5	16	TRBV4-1	CASSPPGGGFQEAQYF	TGCGCCAGCAGCCCCCCGGGAGGCGGTTTCCAAGAGGCCCAGTACTTC
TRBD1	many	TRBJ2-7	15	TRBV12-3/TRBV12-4	CASSLIQGATYEQYF	TGTGCCAGCAGTTTAATTCAGGGGGCTACCTACGAGCAGTACTTC
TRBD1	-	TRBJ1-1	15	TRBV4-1	CASSHGQDMNTEAFF	TGCGCCAGCAGCCACGGACAGGACATGAACACTGAAGCTTTCTTT
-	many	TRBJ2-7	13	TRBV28	CASSLGLPYEQYF	TGTGCCAGCAGTTTAGGCCTTCCCTACGAGCAGTACTTC
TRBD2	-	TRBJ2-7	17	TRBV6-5	CASSYGSPTSGVHEQYF	TGCGCCAGCAGTTACGGGTCTCCGACTAGCGGCGTCCACGAGCAGTACTTC
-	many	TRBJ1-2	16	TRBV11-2	CASSLVYDLASKGYTF	TGTGCCAGCAGTCTCGTGTACGACCTCGCCTCGAAGGGCTACACCTTC
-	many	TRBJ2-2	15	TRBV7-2	CASSFPALGTGELFF	TGTGCCAGCAGCTTCCCCGCACTAGGGACCGGGGAGCTGTTTTTT
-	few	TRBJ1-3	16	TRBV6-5	CASSYRGRISGNTIYF	TGTGCCAGCAGTTACCGGGGCCGGATCTCTGGAAACACCATATATTTT
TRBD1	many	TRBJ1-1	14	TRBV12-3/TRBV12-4	CASSFGTGGFEAFF	TGTGCCAGCAGTTTTGGGACAGGGGGCTTTGAAGCTTTCTTT
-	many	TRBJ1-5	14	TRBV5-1	CASSLSWGGQPQHF	TGCGCCAGCAGCTTATCTTGGGGCGGTCAGCCCCAGCATTTT
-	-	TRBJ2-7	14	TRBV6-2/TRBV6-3	CASSPRDATYEQYF	TGTGCCAGCAGCCCCCGGGACGCTACCTACGAGCAGTACTTC
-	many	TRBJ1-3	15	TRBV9	CASSVGGGTGNTIYF	TGTGCCAGCAGCGTAGGGGGGGGGACTGGAAACACCATATATTTT